The sequence of this T cell receptor beta chain was determined in a study of blood T cell repertoires in COVID-19. Measured with immunoSEQ multiplex PCR; TCRdb has only the in-frame clones, and not every one. Counted here are roughly 300,000 clones, roughly 90% occurring once; the ten biggest clones make up approximately 7.5%. The CDR3 is made up of 14 amino acids. Germline V gene data show CDR1 as MNHEY and CDR2 as SVGAGI. Between the trimmed V and J ends, which lost 6 bases and 4 bases, there was a span of 15 bases. This chain links TRBV6-5 with TRBJ1-2, with D hard to call. Material: peripheral blood. This sequence originates from a young woman with COVID-19, enrolled during active disease. DNA of the CDR3: TGTGCCAGCAGCCCACGGGGATTCGGCTATGGCTACACCTTC. It encodes CASSPRGFGYGYTF.